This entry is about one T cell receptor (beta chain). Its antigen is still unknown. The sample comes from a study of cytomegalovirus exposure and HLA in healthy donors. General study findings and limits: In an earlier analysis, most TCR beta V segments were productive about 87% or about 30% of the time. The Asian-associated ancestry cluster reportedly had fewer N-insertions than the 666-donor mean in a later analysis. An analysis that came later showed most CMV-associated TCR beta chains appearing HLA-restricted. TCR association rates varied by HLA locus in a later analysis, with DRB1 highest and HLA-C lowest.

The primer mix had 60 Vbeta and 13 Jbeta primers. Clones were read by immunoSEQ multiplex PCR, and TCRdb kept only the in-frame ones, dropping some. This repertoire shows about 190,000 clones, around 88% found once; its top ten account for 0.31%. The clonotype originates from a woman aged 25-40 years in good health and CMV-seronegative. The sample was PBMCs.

CDR3 in amino acids: CASSLLESYEQYF. The CDR3, as DNA: TGCGCCAGCAGCTTACTAGAGTCCTACGAGCAGTACTTC. This chain connects TRBV5-1 to TRBJ2-7, with D perhaps matching TRBD2 (5 bases). The CDR3 is 13 amino acids. V lost 2 bases to trimming and J lost 1 base, with 7 bases between them. The V gene's germline CDR1 is SGHRS and CDR2 YFSETQ.